Each of the 17 T cell receptor beta chains below was sequenced from the same sample in a study of blood T cell repertoires in COVID-19. Assay: immunoSEQ multiplex PCR; the TCRdb copy retains only in-frame clones and omits some. Here the sample spans under 130,000 clones, approximately 81% being singletons. Input material: peripheral blood. The receptor source for this set is a human donor in a cohort sampled during active COVID-19.

The chain employs TRBV5-1 and TRBJ1-1; D might be TRBD1 (5 bases). CDR3 length equals 14 residues. V lost 4 bases and J lost 4, with 14 bases in between. Germline CDR1 is SGHRS and CDR2 is YFSETQ. The CDR3 loop is CASSPSRGITEAFF. The CDR3 nucleotides read TGCGCCAGCAGCCCGTCCCGGGGGATCACTGAAGCTTTCTTT.

In its sample, this clone was seen a few times. This rearrangement joins TRBV4-1 to TRBJ1-5; TRBD1 might be the D (5 bases). The CDR3 is made up of 17 amino acids. The germline CDR1 and CDR2 sequences are MGHRA and YSYEKL. Trimming removed 1 base from V and 2 bases from J, with 15 bases in between. CDR3 bases: TGCGCCAGCAGCCAAGTTCTGGACGGGGGGGGCAATCAGCCCCAGCATTTT. The encoded protein is CASSQVLDGGGNQPQHF.

The chain combines TRBV3-1 (or the pseudogene TRBV3-2) with TRBJ2-7; possible D gene TRBD1, 5 bases. The CDR3 is 14 amino acids. Deletions cut 0 bases from V and 2 bases from J, with 8 bases between. Germline values: CDR1 LGHDT, CDR2 YNNKEL (reference sequence). This CDR3 reads CASSQDRGPYEQYF. CDR3 DNA: TGTGCCAGCAGCCAAGATAGGGGTCCCTACGAGCAGTACTTC.

The chain combines TRBV7-9 with TRBJ1-1; maybe TRBD1 (6 bases). Germline V lookup: CDR1 SEHNR, CDR2 FQNEAQ (reference sequence). V gave up 6 bases and J gave up 0 bases, with 11 bases separating them. The CDR3 contains 14 residues. The CDR3 sequence is CASRYGTLNTEAFF. CDR3 nucleotides: TGTGCCAGCAGATACGGGACATTGAACACTGAAGCTTTCTTT. Variable domain in full (rest from reference TRBV7-9 and TRBJ1-1): DTGVSQNPRHKITKRGQNVTFRCDPISEHNRLYWYRQTLGQGPEFLTYFQNEAQLEKSRLLSDRFSAERPKGSFSTLEIQRTEQGDSAMYLCASRYGTLNTEAFFGQGTRLTVV.

The rearrangement links TRBV25-1 to TRBJ2-5; 11 positions agree with TRBD2. Germline CDR1 and CDR2: MGHDK and SYGVNS. The CDR3 is made up of 17 amino acids. J lost 5 bases, V lost 1 base, and 9 bases had no gene match. The CDR3 is CASSELSSGRYGETQYF. The CDR3 nucleotides read TGTGCCAGCAGTGAATTGTCTAGCGGGAGGTACGGGGAGACCCAGTACTTC.

V usage is TRBV27 and J usage is TRBJ2-2, with 12 bases matching TRBD2. CDR1 is MNHEY and CDR2 is SMNVEV in the germline V gene (reference sequence). With 4 bases clipped from V and 5 bases from J, the junction kept 11 bases outside the gene matches. This CDR3 comprises 18 residues. The CDR3 DNA is TGTGCCAGCAGTTCTCCCTGGCTAGCGGGAGGGGTGACCGGGGAGCTGTTTTTT. Amino acids: CASSSPWLAGGVTGELFF.

V is TRBV29-1 and J is TRBJ1-3; the match to TRBD1 covers 7 bases. In germline, CDR1 is SQVTM, CDR2 ANQGSEA. This CDR3 region has 15 residues. V was pared by 6 bases and J by 0 bases, with 8 bases of the junction left unmatched. As DNA, the CDR3 is TGCAGCGTCACAGGGGCAGAGAGCTCTGGAAACACCATATATTTT. Protein: CSVTGAESSGNTIYF. The full variable domain, rest sourced from reference TRBV29-1 and TRBJ1-3, is SAVISQKPSRDICQRGTSLTIQCQVDSQVTMMFWYRQQPGQSLTLIATANQGSEATYESGFVIDKFPISRPNLTFSTLTVSNMSPEDSSIYLCSVTGAESSGNTIYFGEGSWLTVV.

This clone was recorded only once. This rearrangement joins TRBV28 to TRBJ2-6; the D gene is possibly TRBD1 (6 bases). Trimming removed 2 bases at V and 1 base at J, with 12 bases between. The length of the CDR3 is 17 residues. Germline CDR1 reads MDHEN; CDR2 reads SYDVKM. The CDR3 sequence is CASSLGPGDSGANVLTF. The CDR3 nucleotides are TGTGCCAGCAGTTTAGGGCCAGGGGATTCTGGGGCCAACGTCCTGACTTTC.

The rearrangement joins TRBV5-1 to TRBJ2-5; D perhaps matches TRBD1 (6 bases). Germline V gene lookup returns CDR1 SGHRS and CDR2 YFSETQ. Between the trimmed V and J ends, which lost 1 base and 5 bases, there was a span of 15 bases. The CDR3 has 15 residues. The CDR3 DNA reads TGCGCCAGCAGCTTGTCAGGGGCGCGTGACGAGACCCAGTACTTC. It is translated as CASSLSGARDETQYF. Drawing the rest from reference TRBV5-1 and TRBJ2-5, the complete variable domain is KAGVTQTPRYLIKTRGQQVTLSCSPISGHRSVSWYQQTPGQGLQFLFEYFSETQRNKGNFPGRFSGRQFSNSRSEMNVSTLELGDSALYLCASSLSGARDETQYFGPGTRLLVL.

The V call is TRBV7-7, the J call TRBJ2-1, with D tentatively TRBD1 (10 bases). The germline V gene has CDR1 SSHAT and CDR2 FNYEAQ (reference sequence). V dropped 11 bases and J dropped 10 bases, with 27 bases sitting between them. This CDR3 is built from 15 residues. The CDR3 sequence is CASSGGTGAEVEQFF. The DNA of the CDR3 is TGTGCCTCGAGCGGGGGGACAGGGGCTGAAGTCGAGCAGTTCTTC.

This clone is a singleton in its sample. The chain employs TRBV14 and TRBJ1-2; maybe TRBD1 (5 bases). Per the germline V gene, CDR1 is SGHDN and CDR2 is FVKESK. Trimming took 4 bases from V and 7 from J, leaving 16 bases between them. The CDR3 is 14 residues long. CDR3 nucleotides: TGTGCCAGCAGCCTTGGCCCTCCCCAGGGTGGCTACACCTTC. It encodes CASSLGPPQGGYTF.

V and J are TRBV2 and TRBJ1-4; the D gene is possibly TRBD1 (5 bases). Germline CDR1 and CDR2: SNHLY and FYNNEI. Between the trimmed V and J ends, which lost 6 bases and 8 bases, there was a span of 19 bases. The CDR3 covers 15 residues. CDR3 bases: TGTGCCAGCAGGGCCTGGGGGGGTATGGAAGAAAAACTGTTTTTT. As protein: CASRAWGGMEEKLFF.

This clone was seen many times. The rearrangement links TRBV7-6 to TRBJ2-1; 7 bases match TRBD1. The CDR3 runs 18 residues. Germline CDR1 reads SGHVS; CDR2 reads FNYEAQ. Germline trimming cut 7 bases from V and 5 bases from J; bases unmatched to any gene: 20. CDR3 sequence: CASTLSVGATGSDNEQFF. CDR3 nucleotides: TGTGCCAGCACCCTATCAGTGGGAGCGACAGGGTCTGACAATGAGCAGTTCTTC.

The chain employs TRBV28 and TRBJ1-5; D is undetermined. Per the germline V gene, CDR1 is MDHEN and CDR2 is SYDVKM. Deletions cut 4 bases from V and 2 bases from J, with 6 bases between. The CDR3 is made up of 13 amino acids. CDR3 sequence reads: CASSYIRNQPQHF. CDR3 bases: TGTGCCAGCAGTTATATTCGCAATCAGCCCCAGCATTTT.

This chain uses TRBV19 with TRBJ2-7; 11 nucleotides align to TRBD1. CDR1 and CDR2 (germline): LNHDA, SQIVND (reference sequence). Trimming took 9 bases from V and 2 from J; bases not matched to a gene: 6. The CDR3 length is 14 residues. The CDR3 loop reads CASGTGGNPYEQYF. Written as DNA, the CDR3 is TGTGCCAGCGGGACAGGGGGGAATCCCTACGAGCAGTACTTC.

The chain combines TRBV10-3 with TRBJ1-4, with 10 bases that match TRBD1. The J segment lost 8 bases and the V segment lost 10 bases, leaving 4 bases of the junction unmatched. There are 12 residues in the CDR3. CDR1 ENHRY and CDR2 SYGVKD come from the germline V gene. The CDR3 spells CATSTGGEKLFF. The CDR3 bases are TGTGCCACCTCGACAGGGGGCGAAAAACTGTTTTTT.

The table lists this clone with a count of one. The chain uses TRBV14 and TRBJ2-3, with 15 nucleotides matching TRBD2. Germline CDR1 reads SGHDN; CDR2 reads FVKESK. The CDR3 loop spans 16 amino acids. V lost 1 base, J lost 10 bases, and 6 bases stayed unmatched. CDR3 sequence reads: CASSQGTGLAGGAQYF. The CDR3 nucleotides read TGTGCCAGCAGCCAAGGAACGGGACTAGCGGGGGGTGCGCAGTATTTT.